These T cell receptor beta chains were read from a single sample in a study of T cells after yellow fever vaccination. Via MiXCR, TCRdb re-called the 5' RACE reads, giving one row per CDR3 protein. The sample contains 200,000 to 250,000 distinct CDR3 sequences, less than 8.5% of which appear only once. Sample: CD4+ T cells sorted from PBMCs, taken 15 days after the yellow fever booster vaccination. The source is a man aged 30 to 39 who received the YFV17D yellow fever vaccine. CDR3s include the opening cysteine and the closing phenylalanine or tryptophan. A D gene is named only where the DNA matches it firmly. Size is omitted from some rows. Given values are once, few, many or a class for expanded clones.

length	V	J	size	D	DNA	CDR3
14	TRBV6-5	TRBJ1-1	few	TRBD1	TGTGCCAGCAGTTACTCTCAGGGACAGACTGAAGCTTTCTTT	CASSYSQGQTEAFF
16	TRBV7-2	TRBJ2-1	NA	NA	TGTGCCAGCAGCTTAGCGGCTGAACTCTCCTACAATGAGCAGTTCTTC	CASSLAAELSYNEQFF
14	TRBV6-2/TRBV6-3	TRBJ2-7	many	NA	TGTGCCAGCAAATCGGGCCAGCCGTCCTACGAGCAGTACTTC	CASKSGQPSYEQYF
14	TRBV20-1	TRBJ1-2	many	NA	TGCAGTGCAAAAACCCAGGGAACTAACTATGGCTACACCTTC	CSAKTQGTNYGYTF
13	TRBV10-3	TRBJ1-1	NA	NA	TGTGCCATCAGTGAGTCCAGGGACACTGAAGCTTTCTTT	CAISESRDTEAFF
16	TRBV28	TRBJ2-2	few	TRBD2	TGTGCCAGCAGTAGCCCGGGACTAACTAACACCGGGGAGCTGTTTTTT	CASSSPGLTNTGELFF
14	TRBV4-3	TRBJ2-7	few	NA	TGCGCCAGCAGCCCAGTACAGGGCACCTACGAGCAGTACTTC	CASSPVQGTYEQYF
13	TRBV7-9	TRBJ2-1	NA	TRBD2	TGTGCCAGCGCCTTAGCGGGAAACAATGAGCAGTTCTTC	CASALAGNNEQFF
14	TRBV20-1	TRBJ1-5	NA	NA	TGCAGTGCTAAGAGGCCGATGGGGGATCAGCCCCAGCATTTT	CSAKRPMGDQPQHF
14	TRBV7-9	TRBJ2-7	few	TRBD2	TGTGCCAGCAGCTTGGGGACTAGCGTAGATGAGCAGTACTTC	CASSLGTSVDEQYF
14	TRBV5-1	TRBJ1-1	few	TRBD1	TGCGCCAGCAGCGCGGGACAGACGAACACTGAAGCTTTCTTT	CASSAGQTNTEAFF
14	TRBV5-1	TRBJ2-5	NA	NA	TGCGCCAGCAGCCCGGACAGCCCTCGGGAGACCCAGTACTTC	CASSPDSPRETQYF
15	TRBV28	TRBJ1-5	NA	TRBD1	TGTGCCAGCGGAGGACGGGACAGGGTGTATCAGCCCCAGCATTTT	CASGGRDRVYQPQHF
15	TRBV7-2	TRBJ2-2	few	TRBD2	TGTGCCAGCACCCCCCCGGGAGGAAGAACCGGGGAGCTGTTTTTT	CASTPPGGRTGELFF
13	TRBV2	TRBJ2-7	many	NA	TGTGCCAGCAGTGCACAGGGACCTGGCGAGCAGTACTTC	CASSAQGPGEQYF
16	TRBV6-2/TRBV6-3	TRBJ2-2	few	TRBD1	TGTGCCAGCAGTTACCTGGGACAGGGAGGCTCCGGGGAGCTGTTTTTT	CASSYLGQGGSGELFF
11	TRBV29-1	TRBJ2-1	many	NA	TGCAGCGTTGCCCCGACGGATGAGCAGTTCTTC	CSVAPTDEQFF
14	TRBV10-3	TRBJ2-7	few	TRBD1	TGTGCCACCGTCGGGACAGGGCTCAGGGACGAGCAGTACTTC	CATVGTGLRDEQYF
12	TRBV28	TRBJ2-4	many	NA	TGTGCCAGCAGTGTAGCCAAAAACATTCAGTACTTC	CASSVAKNIQYF
15	TRBV7-3	TRBJ2-1	few	NA	TGTGCCAGCAGCTTTGCTCCCGATGAAGGGGATGAGCAGTTCTTC	CASSFAPDEGDEQFF
17	TRBV3-1	TRBJ2-7	many	TRBD2	TGTGCCAGCAGCCAAGGGGGGTCGGGAGGCTCCTCCTACGAGCAGTACTTC	CASSQGGSGGSSYEQYF
13	TRBV20-1	TRBJ1-3	many	NA	TGCAGTGCTACCCGGTCTGGAGTGAGCGTTGTATATTTT	CSATRSGVSVVYF
16	TRBV7-8	TRBJ2-5	NA	TRBD2	TGTGCCAGCAGCTCCTGGGCGGGAGGGCTGGCAGAGACCCAGTACTTC	CASSSWAGGLAETQYF
15	TRBV7-2	TRBJ2-7	NA	TRBD2	TGTGCCAGCAGCCAAACTAGCGGGAGTTGGTACGAGCAGTACTTC	CASSQTSGSWYEQYF
14	TRBV18	TRBJ1-1	NA	TRBD1	TGTGCCAGCTCACCAGCAACCCAGGGGGCGAAGGCTTTCTTT	CASSPATQGAKAFF
15	TRBV20-1	TRBJ2-7	NA	NA	TGCAGTGCTAGAGATCCCGACTGGGGAACCTACGAGCAGTACTTC	CSARDPDWGTYEQYF
15	TRBV5-6	TRBJ2-5	NA	NA	TGTGCCAGCACCCAAGTTGATAGGGGTGTGGAGACCCAGTACTTC	CASTQVDRGVETQYF
11	TRBV7-2	TRBJ2-4	few	NA	TGTGCCAGCAGCACAGTAAACATTCAGTACTTC	CASSTVNIQYF
14	TRBV9	TRBJ2-5	few	TRBD2	TGTGCCAGCAGCGGGCGGGAGGGCCGAAGTGTCCAGTACTTC	CASSGREGRSVQYF
14	TRBV20-1	TRBJ2-7	few	TRBD2	TGCAGTGCTCCCAGAGCGGGAGCGGCTTACGAGCAGTACTTC	CSAPRAGAAYEQYF
13	TRBV6-6	TRBJ2-5	many	TRBD1	TGTGCCAGCAGTCGAGGGGGCGAGGAGACCCAGTACTTC	CASSRGGEETQYF
12	TRBV12-3/TRBV12-4	TRBJ2-1	few	NA	TGTGCCAGCAGTTTGGGCGGGCTTAACTCGTTCTTC	CASSLGGLNSFF
14	TRBV12-3/TRBV12-4	TRBJ2-3	many	NA	TGTGCCAGCAGAGTACAGCGGTCCACAGATACGCAGTATTTT	CASRVQRSTDTQYF
9	TRBV20-1	TRBJ2-1	NA	NA	TGCAGTGCTCGGAAGGAGCAGTTCTTC	CSARKEQFF
13	TRBV29-1	TRBJ2-1	many	NA	TGCAGCGTTGACCTTTCTAGAAACAATGAGCAGTTCTTC	CSVDLSRNNEQFF
16	TRBV4-1	TRBJ2-5	few	NA	TGCGCCAGCAGCTATTCAATTTCCGGGACAATAGAGACCCAGTACTTC	CASSYSISGTIETQYF
15	TRBV27	TRBJ2-7	few	NA	TGTGCCAGCAGTTTACGCAGACAACGTTCCTACGAGCAGTACTTC	CASSLRRQRSYEQYF
13	TRBV20-1	TRBJ2-2	NA	NA	TGCAGTGCCTCCCTACGTGCCACCGGGGAGCTGTTTTTT	CSASLRATGELFF
15	TRBV5-1	TRBJ2-1	few	NA	TGCGCCAGCAGCTTGGTTGTTAGCCATTACAATGAGCAGTTCTTC	CASSLVVSHYNEQFF
15	TRBV24-1	TRBJ2-1	NA	TRBD2	TGTGCCACCAGTGACTGGACTAGTCCCAGCGGTGAGCAGTTCTTC	CATSDWTSPSGEQFF
15	TRBV6-5	TRBJ1-4	many	NA	TGTGCCAGCAGTTACTCGTCGGGAACTAATGAAAAACTGTTTTTT	CASSYSSGTNEKLFF
11	TRBV2	TRBJ1-1	many	NA	TGTGCCAGCATCGCCGACACTGAAGCTTTCTTT	CASIADTEAFF
15	TRBV9	TRBJ2-2	many	NA	TGTGCCAGCAGCCGCGACCACACGAACACCGGGGAGCTGTTTTTT	CASSRDHTNTGELFF
13	TRBV20-1	TRBJ2-5	many	TRBD2	TGCAGTGCTTTAGCGGGAGTGGGGGAGACCCAGTACTTC	CSALAGVGETQYF
13	TRBV18	TRBJ2-7	many	NA	TGTGCCAGCTCACCACCGGGGTCCCACGAGCAGTACTTC	CASSPPGSHEQYF
14	TRBV20-1	TRBJ2-2	NA	TRBD2	TGCAGTGCTACCGGGACTAGCGGTACCGGGGAGCTGTTTTTT	CSATGTSGTGELFF
16	TRBV5-1	TRBJ2-1	NA	NA	TGCGCCAGCAGCCCTACTATTACGTCGGCCTACAATGAGCAGTTCTTC	CASSPTITSAYNEQFF
16	TRBV12-3/TRBV12-4	TRBJ2-1	few	NA	TGTGCCACCCGCCCGTTTGCGGCGGGGGCCGGCAATGAGCAGTTCTTC	CATRPFAAGAGNEQFF